The 32 T cell receptor beta chains presented below share a single source sample, sequenced in a study of cytomegalovirus exposure and HLA in healthy donors (dated by TCRdb to 2016 to 2017). Library preparation used the immunoSEQ multiplex PCR assay. For the multiplex PCR, a mixture combining 60 forward primers for TCR Vbeta segments and 13 reverse primers for TCR Jbeta segments was used. TCRdb obtained this table from immuneACCESS and retained in-frame rearrangements with V and J assigned. These tables miss some clones; where compared with another copy, unresolved V genes account for less than half of the shortfall, and the remainder is unexplained. In all, the sample holds roughly 63,000 clones, and over 60% of those were seen once. The ten largest clones capture 20% to 25% of the sample. Sequenced input: PBMCs. These receptor sequences come from a man aged 50-59 years in good health and CMV-seropositive.

The V and J genes are TRBV6-1 and TRBJ1-5, with D unclear. Per the germline V gene, CDR1 is MNHNS and CDR2 is SASEGT. The CDR3 consists of 14 residues. Trimming took off 6 bases at V and 5 bases at J, with 14 bases between the two ends. CDR3 residues: CASREAGIYQPQHF. The CDR3 nucleotides are TGTGCCAGCAGAGAGGCGGGGATCTATCAGCCCCAGCATTTT.

J is TRBJ2-2 and V is TRBV15, with a tentative D call TRBD2 (6 bases). Germline V CDR1 and CDR2: LNHNV, YYDKDF (reference sequence). This CDR3 region has 18 residues. V lost 2 bases to trimming and J lost 3 bases, with 19 bases between them. This CDR3 reads CATSRPGRGRDYTGELFF. The CDR3 DNA reads as TGTGCCACCAGCAGACCGGGGCGGGGACGGGATTACACCGGGGAGCTGTTTTTT.

The V call is TRBV4-3, the J call TRBJ1-1, with D uncertain. CDR3 length: 16 residues. The V and J ends lost 0 bases and 0 bases respectively, with 11 bases between them. The germline gives CDR1 LGHNA, CDR2 YSLEER. Written as DNA, the CDR3 is TGCGCCAGCAGCCAAGACCAAGGACTGATGAACACTGAAGCTTTCTTT. The encoded protein is CASSQDQGLMNTEAFF.

J is TRBJ1-2 and V is TRBV9; 7 nucleotides agree with TRBD1. V dropped 4 bases and J dropped 5; count of bases not matched to a gene: 8. Germline V CDR1 and CDR2: SGDLS, YYNGEE. This CDR3 has 14 residues. CDR3 loop: CASSPQGDGYGYTF. CDR3 coding DNA: TGTGCCAGCAGCCCCCAGGGGGACGGTTATGGCTACACCTTC.

The CDR3 spells CASGLAGGLTDTQYF. CDR3 DNA sequence: TGCGCCAGCGGACTAGCGGGAGGACTCACAGATACGCAGTATTTT. The chain has TRBV5-1 and TRBJ2-3; TRBD2 agrees at 14 bases. Losses at the gene ends were 7 bases for V and 2 bases for J; bases not matched to a gene: 3. This CDR3 is built from 15 residues. The germline gives CDR1 SGHRS, CDR2 YFSETQ.

The chain carries TRBV7-2 and TRBJ2-5; 7 positions match TRBD2. From germline, CDR1 is SGHTA and CDR2 FQGNSA. The CDR3 covers 15 residues. The V gene end was trimmed by 4 bases and the J gene end by 4 bases; junction bases not matched to a gene: 9. The CDR3 sequence: CASSSNVGRGETQYF. CDR3 coding DNA: TGTGCCAGCAGCTCCAACGTGGGGAGGGGAGAGACCCAGTACTTC.

This chain joins TRBV6-5 and TRBJ2-7; 11 bases are shared with TRBD2. Germline V gene data show CDR1 as MNHEY and CDR2 as SVGAGI. V trimming: 6 bases; J trimming: 6 bases; junction bases outside the gene matches: 7. The CDR3 loop spans 14 amino acids. The CDR3 bases are TGTGCCAGCAGCTTAGCGGGAGGGCCGGGCGAGCAGTACTTC. This sequence encodes CASSLAGGPGEQYF.

This clone has more than one count but fewer than ten. The chain carries TRBV27 and TRBJ2-7; no firm D call. The CDR3 covers 12 residues. In germline, CDR1 is MNHEY, CDR2 SMNVEV (reference sequence). The V and J ends lost 3 bases and 5 bases respectively, with 8 bases between them. CDR3 nucleotide sequence: TGTGCCAGCAGTTTCCCCCTAGACGAGCAGTACTTC. This codes for CASSFPLDEQYF.

The chain employs TRBV7-3 and TRBJ2-5, with D possibly being TRBD1 (6 bases). Between the trimmed V and J ends, which lost 5 bases and 5 bases, there was a span of 12 bases. CDR3 size: 13 residues. Germline values: CDR1 SGHTA, CDR2 FQGTGA. This CDR3 reads CASSLQGWETQYF. The CDR3 region has the DNA TGTGCCAGCAGCCTACAGGGATGGGAGACCCAGTACTTC.

The genes are TRBV14 and TRBJ2-3; a weak D match, TRBD2 (5 bases). Germline V lookup: CDR1 SGHDN, CDR2 FVKESK. This CDR3 has 15 residues. The V end was cut by 3 bases, the J end by 0 bases, with 10 bases between. The CDR3 here is CASSQSSGSTDTQYF. The DNA of the CDR3 is TGTGCCAGCAGCCAGTCAAGCGGAAGCACAGATACGCAGTATTTT.

The chain joins TRBV2 to TRBJ2-4; TRBD1 matches at 7 bases. With 6 bases clipped from V and 8 bases from J, the junction kept 7 bases outside the gene matches. This CDR3 is 13 amino acids long. Germline lookup yields CDR1 SNHLY and CDR2 FYNNEI. The CDR3 nucleotides read TGTGCCAGCAGGCCCCGGGACAGTGACATTCAGTACTTC. This encodes CASRPRDSDIQYF.

The V call is TRBV30, the J call TRBJ2-3, with 8 bases that match TRBD1. V was pared by 3 bases and J by 5 bases, with 7 bases of the junction left unmatched. The CDR3 length is 14 residues. Germline V lookup: CDR1 GTSNPN, CDR2 SVGIG (reference sequence). This chain's CDR3 is CAWRDRAWGDTQYF. The CDR3 nucleotides are TGTGCCTGGAGGGACAGGGCCTGGGGAGATACGCAGTATTTT.

The CDR3 nucleotides read TGTGCCAGCAGCTTGGAATCCAAGAACACTGAAGCTTTCTTT. This codes for CASSLESKNTEAFF. The rearrangement joins TRBV5-6 to TRBJ1-1, with D unresolved. The V end lost 0 bases, the J end lost 1 base, and 7 bases lay between the germline ends. Germline CDR1 and CDR2: SGHDT and YYEEEE. The CDR3 is made up of 14 amino acids.

The chain links TRBV19 to TRBJ1-5; 7 nucleotides line up with TRBD1. CDR3 size: 15 residues. Germline values: CDR1 LNHDA, CDR2 SQIVND (reference sequence). J lost 7 bases, V lost 5 bases, and 11 bases had no gene match. CDR3 bases: TGTGCCAGTAGTCTCCTCGAGGGGGCAGGACAGCCCCAGCATTTT. This encodes CASSLLEGAGQPQHF. Combining the CDR3 with reference TRBV19 and TRBJ1-5 gives the whole variable domain DGGITQSPKYLFRKEGQNVTLSCEQNLNHDAMYWYRQDPGQGLRLIYYSQIVNDFQKGDIAEGYSVSREKKESFPLTVTSAQKNPTAFYLCASSLLEGAGQPQHFGDGTRLSIL.

This chain connects TRBV28 to TRBJ1-3; D gene unclear. V was trimmed by 6 bases and J by 0 bases, leaving 12 bases between them. Germline-derived CDR1 and CDR2 are MDHEN and SYDVKM. The CDR3 has 15 amino acids. CDR3 in DNA: TGTGCCAGCAGCTCCCCGGGAAGCTCTGGAAACACCATATATTTT. It is translated as CASSSPGSSGNTIYF.

There are a few counts of this clone. This chain uses TRBV9 with TRBJ1-1; D possibly corresponds to TRBD1 (5 bases). The CDR3 covers 14 residues. V dropped 0 bases and J dropped 6 bases, with 12 bases sitting between them. Germline lookup yields CDR1 SGDLS and CDR2 YYNGEE. CDR3 in DNA: TGTGCCAGCAGCGTAGATCAGGGAGGGGCTGAAGCTTTCTTT. Protein: CASSVDQGGAEAFF.

CDR3 amino acids: CAWSDGLPGAEAFF. CDR3 sequence (DNA): TGTGCCTGGAGCGATGGACTCCCAGGGGCTGAAGCTTTCTTT. The V call is TRBV30, the J call TRBJ1-1, with a possible D match to TRBD1 (6 bases). Germline CDR1 GTSNPN, CDR2 SVGIG (reference sequence). This CDR3 has 14 amino acids. Deletions cut 3 bases from V and 6 bases from J, with 17 bases between. Based on the CDR3 plus reference TRBV30 and TRBJ1-1, the full variable domain is SQTIHQWPATLVQPVGSPLSLECTVEGTSNPNLYWYRQAAGRGLQLLFYSVGIGQISSEVPQNLSASRPQDRQFILSSKKLLLSDSGFYLCAWSDGLPGAEAFFGQGTRLTVV.

This chain uses TRBV19 with TRBJ2-1; possible D gene TRBD1, 6 bases. V was shortened by 5 bases and J by 0 bases, with 11 bases between the two germline ends. CDR1 LNHDA and CDR2 SQIVND come from the germline V gene (reference sequence). The CDR3 loop spans 15 amino acids. CDR3 sequence (DNA): TGTGCCAGTAGTCCTAACAGGGCCTCCTACAATGAGCAGTTCTTC. This gives the protein CASSPNRASYNEQFF.

This clone has more than one count but fewer than ten. This chain joins TRBV5-6 and TRBJ2-2, with TRBD2 identical over 7 bases. Looked up from germline, CDR1 is SGHDT and CDR2 is YYEEEE. The CDR3 length is 14 residues. V was pared by 6 bases and J by 4 bases, with 6 bases of the junction left unmatched. CDR3 region: CASIKRGGTGELFF. The CDR3 region has the DNA TGTGCCAGCATTAAGCGGGGTGGCACCGGGGAGCTGTTTTTT.

The V call is TRBV14, the J call TRBJ2-4; no clear D. The CDR3 contains 14 residues. Germline V lookup: CDR1 SGHDN, CDR2 FVKESK. V was trimmed by 3 bases and J by 0 bases, leaving 6 bases between them. CDR3 sequence: CASSQGLAKNIQYF. The CDR3 DNA sequence: TGTGCCAGCAGCCAGGGCCTAGCCAAAAACATTCAGTACTTC.

The chain is built from TRBV19 and TRBJ1-4, with D maybe TRBD1 (5 bases). The CDR3 spans 16 residues. V was clipped by 1 base and J by 5 bases, with 14 bases between them. CDR1 and CDR2 from the germline V gene are LNHDA and SQIVND (reference sequence). CDR3 sequence reads: CASSIGQWKSNEKLFF. For the CDR3, the DNA is TGTGCCAGTAGTATAGGACAGTGGAAGAGCAATGAAAAACTGTTTTTT.

This clone was recorded only once. CDR3 loop: CASSSTQGNQPQHF. CDR3 nucleotide sequence: TGTGCCAGCAGTTCCACCCAGGGTAATCAGCCCCAGCATTTT. The chain has TRBV28 and TRBJ1-5; tentatively, D is TRBD1 (5 bases). Germline assignment: CDR1 MDHEN and CDR2 SYDVKM. The CDR3 is 14 amino acids. The V end lost 4 bases, the J end lost 4 bases, and 11 bases lay between the germline ends.

The chain couples TRBV5-6 to TRBJ2-3, with D perhaps TRBD1 (6 bases). V lost 0 bases, J lost 3 bases, and 8 bases lay in between. In germline, CDR1 is SGHDT, CDR2 YYEEEE. The CDR3 is 14 residues long. The DNA for the CDR3 is TGTGCCAGCAGCTTGGCGAGGGGGACAGATACGCAGTATTTT. This translates into CASSLARGTDTQYF.

This clone appeared a few times. The chain carries TRBV7-3 and TRBJ2-1; 8 bases are shared with TRBD2. The CDR3 totals 14 residues. Germline CDR1 SGHTA, CDR2 FQGTGA. The V segment lost 6 bases and the J segment 3 bases; nucleotides outside the gene matches: 4. The CDR3 reads CASSRGGNYNEQFF. Here the CDR3 DNA reads TGTGCCAGCAGTCGGGGGGGTAACTACAATGAGCAGTTCTTC.

The chain has TRBV9 and TRBJ1-4; D unresolved. Per germline, CDR1 SGDLS and CDR2 YYNGEE. V lost 4 bases and J lost 7, with 14 bases in between. CDR3 length: 14 residues. The DNA for the CDR3 is TGTGCCAGCAGCCCCCGGGAAGGAAGTGAAAAACTGTTTTTT. Translation: CASSPREGSEKLFF.

The genes are TRBV21-1 and TRBJ2-3; TRBD2, the D gene given by the table, was not confirmed from the DNA. TRBV21-1 is a recognized pseudogene. The CDR3 loop spans 12 amino acids. CDR3 coding DNA: TGTGCCAGCAGCAAAAGGAGGGCTACGCAGTATTTT. This gives the protein CASSKRRATQYF.

This chain uses TRBV7-2 with TRBJ2-7, with D hard to call. CDR3 size: 11 residues. Germline CDR1 reads SGHTA; CDR2 reads FQGNSA. V was cut by 1 base and J by 7 bases, with 5 bases left in between. CDR3: CASSLVLEQYF. The DNA for the CDR3 is TGTGCCAGCAGCTTAGTCTTAGAGCAGTACTTC.

This rearrangement joins TRBV5-1 to TRBJ1-4; D ambiguous. Trimming took 4 bases from V and 8 from J, leaving 12 bases between them. Germline CDR1 is SGHRS and CDR2 is YFSETQ. The CDR3 extends over 13 amino acids. The CDR3 coding sequence is TGCGCCAGCAGCACGGCCTCGGGGGAAAAACTGTTTTTT. It yields the protein CASSTASGEKLFF. The entire variable domain, with the rest obtained from reference TRBV5-1 and TRBJ1-4, is as follows: KAGVTQTPRYLIKTRGQQVTLSCSPISGHRSVSWYQQTPGQGLQFLFEYFSETQRNKGNFPGRFSGRQFSNSRSEMNVSTLELGDSALYLCASSTASGEKLFFGSGTQLSVL.

This chain connects TRBV5-1 to TRBJ2-5; 8 bases match TRBD1. CDR1 is SGHRS, CDR2 YFSETQ, per germline. With 4 bases clipped from V and 5 bases from J, the junction kept 7 bases outside the gene matches. This CDR3 comprises 14 residues. This CDR3 reads CASSDPGGAETQYF. For the CDR3, the DNA is TGCGCCAGCAGCGATCCAGGGGGCGCGGAGACCCAGTACTTC.

This clone was recorded only once. The chain joins TRBV30 to TRBJ2-5; 8 nucleotides align to TRBD1. CDR1 and CDR2 from the germline V gene are GTSNPN and SVGIG (reference sequence). The length of the CDR3 is 14 residues. V dropped 1 base and J dropped 2; count of bases not matched to a gene: 3. The CDR3 loop is CAWSGGDRQETQYF. CDR3 bases: TGTGCCTGGAGTGGAGGGGACAGGCAAGAGACCCAGTACTTC.

CDR3: CASSQRDRKWEKLFF. CDR3 DNA sequence: TGTGCCAGCAGCCAACGGGACAGGAAGTGGGAAAAACTGTTTTTT. The chain is built from TRBV21-1 and TRBJ1-4; the D segment call TRBD1 is taken from the table without a DNA check. TRBV21-1 corresponds to a pseudogene. This CDR3 has 15 residues.

V is TRBV6-5 and J is TRBJ2-7, with D hard to call. This CDR3 is 12 amino acids long. The germline V and J ends were trimmed by 6 bases and 3 bases, with 9 bases remaining between them. Germline V gene sequence: CDR1 MNHEY, CDR2 SVGAGI. The CDR3 sequence: CASSSNSYEQYF. In DNA form, the CDR3 reads TGTGCCAGCAGCTCGAACAGCTACGAGCAGTACTTC.